These 10 T cell receptor beta chains originate from one sample sequenced in a study of T cells in Graves' hyperthyroidism and ophthalmopathy. TCR beta CDR3 region amplification was performed from RNA transcripts. During a first-round RT-PCR of the TCR CDR3, the HTBI primer set was used. TCRdb processed the multiplex PCR reads anew with MiXCR; each CDR3 protein has one entry. The sample has 500,000 to 600,000 distinct CDR3 sequences; 16% are singletons. The sequenced sample was blood. Receptor source: a young woman with Graves' hyperthyroidism.

This clonotype turned up a few times. The gene calls are TRBV25-1 and TRBJ2-1, with 13 bases matching TRBD2. V lost 4 bases and J lost 0; bases outside the gene matches: 6. The CDR3 spans 18 residues. Germline assignment: CDR1 MGHDK and CDR2 SYGVNS. The CDR3 loop is CASSGGTSGTSSYNEQFF. The DNA for the CDR3 is TGTGCCAGCAGTGGGGGGACTAGCGGGACTAGCTCCTACAATGAGCAGTTCTTC.

About this clonotype: A much larger clone differs by one base, so this may be a read error. This rearrangement joins TRBV6-1 to TRBJ1-1; 9 nucleotides line up with TRBD1. Germline values: CDR1 MNHNS, CDR2 SASEGT. This CDR3 region has 16 residues. CDR3 nucleotide sequence: TGTACCAGCAGGACCGGGACAGGGTATATGAACACTGAAGCTTTCTTT. Protein: CTSRTGTGYMNTEAFF.

This chain links TRBV28 with TRBJ2-1; D gene unclear. Trimming stripped 4 bases from V and 4 bases from J, with 14 bases between. CDR1 is MDHEN and CDR2 is SYDVKM in the germline V gene. The CDR3 totals 15 residues. The chain's CDR3 is CASSSAAVLYNEQFF. As DNA, the CDR3 is TGTGCCAGCAGTTCCGCCGCGGTTCTTTACAATGAGCAGTTCTTC.

The chain joins TRBV5-1 to TRBJ2-1; D unresolved. CDR1 and CDR2 (germline): SGHRS, YFSETQ. V was pared by 0 bases and J by 2 bases, with 9 bases between. The CDR3 loop spans 15 amino acids. CDR3 coding DNA: TGCGCCAGCAGCTTGGCCGGTAGCACCTACAATGAGCAGTTCTTC. This gives the protein CASSLAGSTYNEQFF.

This rearrangement joins TRBV24-1 to TRBJ1-2; 7 bases match TRBD1. The length of the CDR3 is 16 residues. V lost 4 bases to trimming and J lost 2 bases; unmatched junction nucleotides: 9. CDR1 is KGHDR and CDR2 is SFDVKD in the germline V gene. The CDR3 spells CATSESPGTDNYGYTF. CDR3 DNA: TGTGCCACCAGTGAGTCCCCCGGGACAGACAACTATGGCTACACCTTC.

The gene calls are TRBV10-3 and TRBJ2-1; TRBD2 aligns across 9 bases. Losses at the gene ends were 3 bases for V and 6 bases for J; bases not matched to a gene: 3. Germline loops: CDR1 ENHRY, CDR2 SYGVKD. This CDR3 region has 14 residues. The DNA for the CDR3 is TGTGCCATCAGTGAACCTAGCGGGACCAATGAGCAGTTCTTC. Its translation is CAISEPSGTNEQFF.

This clonotype has only a few counts. The chain employs TRBV15 and TRBJ2-1; the match to TRBD1 covers 9 bases. Per germline, CDR1 LNHNV and CDR2 YYDKDF (reference sequence). The ends lost 1 base at V and 7 bases at J; junction bases unmatched: 5. The CDR3 extends over 15 amino acids. The CDR3 region is CATSRVDRGSNEQFF. The CDR3 coding sequence is TGTGCCACCAGCAGAGTGGACAGGGGTTCGAATGAGCAGTTCTTC.

The V and J genes are TRBV12-5 and TRBJ2-7, with a weak D call TRBD1 (6 bases). The CDR3 runs 17 residues. V was clipped by 1 base and J by 4 bases, with 20 bases between them. Germline CDR1 LGHNT, CDR2 FRNRAP. CDR3 sequence (DNA): TGTGCTAGTGGTTTGGGGACAGAACCCCAGGGGCATTACGAGCAGTACTTC. It is translated as CASGLGTEPQGHYEQYF.

This clonotype was recorded many times. The chain employs TRBV18 and TRBJ1-1; 8 nucleotides line up with TRBD1. V trimming: 1 base; J trimming: 4 bases; junction bases outside the gene matches: 5. CDR3 length: 15 residues. Germline loops: CDR1 KGHSH, CDR2 LQKENI. For the CDR3, the DNA is TGTGCCAGCTCACCACTAGGCAGGGGGCCCACTGAAGCTTTCTTT. Translating gives CASSPLGRGPTEAFF.

This clonotype was detected many times. This chain joins TRBV7-6 and TRBJ2-3; TRBD1 matches at 9 bases. Germline V gene data show CDR1 as SGHVS and CDR2 as FNYEAQ. V shed 3 bases, J shed 3 bases, and the junction held 7 bases outside the gene matches. This CDR3 has 16 residues. CDR3 residues: CASSFRWDRETDTQYF. The CDR3 bases are TGTGCCAGCAGCTTCAGGTGGGACAGGGAGACAGATACGCAGTATTTT.